This T cell receptor beta chain was captured by sequencing in a study of beta chain features in type 1 diabetes. Turning to the study itself: On cell yields, gender and age, patients and healthy donors were similar.

The CDR3 contains 14 residues. Trimming at V came to 2 bases and at J to 4 bases, leaving 3 bases not matched to a gene. Germline CDR1 and CDR2: MNHNY and SVGAGI (reference sequence). Whole-study results and caveats: Individuals with type 1 diabetes displayed fewer insertions and more deletions at VDJ junctions. Among all four CD4+ subsets, Type 1 diabetes patients had TCRB CDR3s that were moderately but significantly shorter. For patients, the naive, central memory and Treg TCRB repertoires appeared more alike than for healthy donors.

Sequenced material consisted of expressed TCRB transcripts (all of the isolated RNA was reverse transcribed). Sequenced by immunoSEQ multiplex PCR; TCRdb stores in-frame clones only, minus some. The data contain about 180,000 clones, approximately 8% of them singletons. In its sample, this clone was seen a few times. Its specificity is not known. This TCR was sampled from a man aged 18 to 30 with type 1 diabetes. Sequenced input: central memory CD4+ T cells from blood. The gene calls are TRBV6-6 and TRBJ2-3; 7 bases match TRBD2. The CDR3 sequence is CASSYRAGPDTQYF. DNA for the CDR3: TGTGCCAGCAGTTACCGAGCGGGACCAGATACGCAGTATTTT.